Presented here are 20 T cell receptor beta chains from one specimen sequenced in a study of blood T cell repertoires in COVID-19. The assay was immunoSEQ multiplex PCR, and TCRdb's table has in-frame clones only and misses some. The sample carries approximately 230,000 clones, approximately 86% recorded once. Sequencing used peripheral blood. Receptor source: an elderly woman with active or convalescent COVID-19.

This clone has only one observation. The chain is built from TRBV5-1 and TRBJ2-7, with 14 nucleotides matching TRBD2. J lost 5 bases, V lost 4 bases, and 8 bases had no gene match. Germline V CDR1 and CDR2: SGHRS, YFSETQ. The CDR3 consists of 16 residues. In nucleotides, the CDR3 is TGCGCCAGCAGCCAGGAGGGACTAGCGGGAGTCGACGAGCAGTACTTC. It yields the protein CASSQEGLAGVDEQYF.

The rearrangement uses TRBV2 and TRBJ1-2; the D is unclear. The CDR3 consists of 16 residues. V lost 4 bases, J lost 0 bases, and 15 bases lay in between. Germline V gene lookup returns CDR1 SNHLY and CDR2 FYNNEI. The CDR3 protein is CASSGQIRVSNYGYTF. DNA for the CDR3: TGTGCCAGCAGTGGGCAGATCCGGGTTTCTAACTATGGCTACACCTTC. Combining the CDR3 with reference TRBV2 and TRBJ1-2 gives the whole variable domain EPEVTQTPSHQVTQMGQEVILRCVPISNHLYFYWYRQILGQKVEFLVSFYNNEISEKSEIFDDQFSVERPDGSNFTLKIRSTKLEDSAMYFCASSGQIRVSNYGYTFGSGTRLTVV.

The rearrangement uses TRBV7-2 and TRBJ2-7, with 8 bases fitting TRBD2. The CDR3 is made up of 14 amino acids. CDR1 is SGHTA and CDR2 is FQGNSA in the germline V gene. V trimming: 5 bases; J trimming: 5 bases; junction bases outside the gene matches: 8. CDR3 bases: TGTGCCAGCAGCCCCGGGGGGGGCCGCCACGAGCAGTACTTC. Translated, it gives CASSPGGGRHEQYF.

The CDR3 loop reads CAWSVARGSGNQPQHF. The CDR3 bases are TGTGCCTGGAGTGTAGCCAGAGGGAGCGGAAATCAGCCCCAGCATTTT. The V and J genes are TRBV30 and TRBJ1-5, with D unclear. V was clipped by 0 bases and J by 4 bases, with 16 bases between them. This CDR3 contains 16 residues. Germline CDR1 is GTSNPN and CDR2 is SVGIG (reference sequence).

J is TRBJ1-1 and V is TRBV2; 8 positions agree with TRBD1. The CDR3 has 14 amino acids. In germline, CDR1 is SNHLY, CDR2 FYNNEI. The trim removed 3 bases at V and 0 bases at J, leaving 0 bases unmatched. The DNA for the CDR3 is TGTGCCAGCAGTGACAGGGGGCTGAACACTGAAGCTTTCTTT. This codes for CASSDRGLNTEAFF.

The chain has TRBV11-2 and TRBJ2-1; 7 bases match TRBD2. The V gene end was trimmed by 1 base and the J gene end by 8 bases; junction bases not matched to a gene: 11. This CDR3 is built from 16 residues. Germline V gene sequence: CDR1 SGHAT, CDR2 FQNNGV. The CDR3 coding sequence is TGTGCCAGCAGCTTAGGTGGGGGGGGTTTTCTCCATGAGCAGTTCTTC. Residues: CASSLGGGGFLHEQFF.

This rearrangement joins TRBV28 to TRBJ2-5; possibly TRBD1 for D (7 bases). Germline lookup yields CDR1 MDHEN and CDR2 SYDVKM. Trimming cost V 6 bases and J 5 bases, with 19 bases left between them. This CDR3 has 15 amino acids. The CDR3 coding sequence is TGTGCCAGCAGGCTAGGGGGCGCAGGGGGGGAGACCCAGTACTTC. It translates to CASRLGGAGGETQYF.

The chain links TRBV5-4 to TRBJ1-3; D possibly corresponds to TRBD1 (5 bases). V shed 4 bases and J shed 0 bases, with 14 bases lying between them. The CDR3 totals 16 residues. Germline V lookup: CDR1 SGHNT, CDR2 YYREEE (reference sequence). The CDR3 here is CASSTTPGPSGNTIYF. The CDR3 region has the DNA TGTGCCAGCAGCACTACTCCAGGGCCCTCTGGAAACACCATATATTTT.

The genes are TRBV23-1 and TRBJ2-5, with a weak D call TRBD1 (6 bases). TRBV23-1 is an ORF for which the function is uncertain. The length of the CDR3 is 14 residues. Trimming stripped 4 bases from V and 5 bases from J, with 14 bases between. In DNA, the CDR3 is TGCGCCAGCAGTCCCCGTTGCAGGGGTGAGACCCAGTACTTC. Residues: CASSPRCRGETQYF.

V and J are TRBV4-1 and TRBJ1-1; D remains unclear. This CDR3 is built from 15 residues. V lost 1 base and J 0 bases, leaving 9 bases between the germline ends. Germline-derived CDR1 and CDR2 are MGHRA and YSYEKL. The CDR3 sequence: CASSQADTLNTEAFF. CDR3 in DNA: TGCGCCAGCAGCCAAGCCGACACGCTGAACACTGAAGCTTTCTTT.

V is TRBV2 and J is TRBJ1-3, with D possibly being TRBD1 (5 bases). There are 14 residues in the CDR3. V was trimmed by 8 bases and J by 0 bases, leaving 11 bases between them. Per germline, CDR1 SNHLY and CDR2 FYNNEI. This CDR3 is CASLTQASGNTIYF. Here the CDR3 DNA reads TGTGCCAGCCTTACACAGGCCTCTGGAAACACCATATATTTT.

This clone has a handful of counts. V is TRBV3-1 (or the pseudogene TRBV3-2) and J is TRBJ2-5; TRBD2 agrees at 9 bases. Germline-derived CDR1 and CDR2 are LGHDT and YNNKEL (reference sequence). The CDR3 is 15 amino acids. J was trimmed by 4 bases and V by 1 base; bases with no gene match: 4. The CDR3 region has the DNA TGTGCCAGCAGCCAAGCGCTAGCGGGATTAGAGACCCAGTACTTC. Translated, it gives CASSQALAGLETQYF.

The rearrangement uses TRBV2 and TRBJ2-5; no clear D gene. The CDR3 is made up of 12 amino acids. Deletions cut 3 bases from V and 5 bases from J, with 7 bases between. Germline CDR1 reads SNHLY; CDR2 reads FYNNEI. For the CDR3, the DNA is TGTGCCAGCAGTGATGAGGTCGAGACCCAGTACTTC. Amino acid sequence: CASSDEVETQYF.

The chain employs TRBV7-8 and TRBJ2-1; 12 bases fit TRBD2. The CDR3 length is 15 residues. Germline V CDR1 and CDR2: SGHVS, FQNEAQ. Losses at the gene ends were 3 bases for V and 5 bases for J; bases not matched to a gene: 2. DNA of the CDR3: TGTGCCAGCAGCTTCAGACTAGCGGGGGACAATGAGCAGTTCTTC. Encoded protein: CASSFRLAGDNEQFF.

This clone was observed a handful of times. The chain combines TRBV29-1 with TRBJ1-2; D not resolved. The CDR3 spans 11 residues. From germline, CDR1 is SQVTM and CDR2 ANQGSEA. The V end was cut by 7 bases, the J end by 4 bases, with 10 bases between. The CDR3 nucleotides are TGCAGCGGCGACTCAATCTATGGCTACACCTTC. This codes for CSGDSIYGYTF.

The V gene is TRBV28, the J gene TRBJ1-5, with 8 nucleotides matching TRBD1. The germline V gene encodes CDR1 MDHEN and CDR2 SYDVKM. CDR3 length: 18 amino acids. V trimming: 1 base; J trimming: 5 bases; junction bases outside the gene matches: 13. The chain's CDR3 is CASSLSQIGQGVHQPQHF. DNA for the CDR3: TGTGCCAGCAGTTTATCCCAGATAGGACAGGGTGTGCATCAGCCCCAGCATTTT.

The V call is TRBV7-8, the J call TRBJ1-6, with a possible D match to TRBD1 (6 bases). The CDR3 covers 16 residues. Germline assignment: CDR1 SGHVS and CDR2 FQNEAQ. With 3 bases removed from V and 7 bases from J, the gap between germline ends came to 16 bases. This chain's CDR3 is CASSLEQQGWNSPLHF. DNA for the CDR3: TGTGCCAGCAGCTTGGAACAACAGGGTTGGAATTCACCCCTCCACTTT.

The rearrangement joins TRBV7-8 to TRBJ1-1; TRBD1 agrees at 10 bases. Losses at the gene ends were 7 bases for V and 6 bases for J; bases not matched to a gene: 8. Per the germline V gene, CDR1 is SGHVS and CDR2 is FQNEAQ. This CDR3 is 14 amino acids long. CDR3 sequence: CASNRQGARAEAFF. The CDR3 DNA reads TGTGCCAGCAACAGACAGGGGGCGAGGGCTGAAGCTTTCTTT. Supplemented by reference TRBV7-8 and TRBJ1-1, the full variable domain reads GAGVSQSPRYKVAKRGQDVALRCDPISGHVSLFWYQQALGQGPEFLTYFQNEAQLDKSGLPSDRFFAERPEGSVSTLKIQRTQQEDSAVYLCASNRQGARAEAFFGQGTRLTVV.

There are a few counts of this clone. V usage is TRBV3-1 (or the pseudogene TRBV3-2) and J usage is TRBJ2-5; 7 positions match TRBD2. This CDR3 spans 14 amino acids. Losses at the gene ends were 4 bases for V and 5 bases for J; bases not matched to a gene: 7. The germline V gene has CDR1 LGHDT and CDR2 YNNKEL (reference sequence). This CDR3 reads CASSPEWGGETQYF. CDR3 sequence (DNA): TGTGCCAGCAGCCCTGAGTGGGGGGGGGAGACCCAGTACTTC.

The V call is TRBV11-2, the J call TRBJ2-7, with TRBD1 matching over 8 bases. V lost 5 bases, J lost 2 bases, and 5 bases stayed unmatched. This CDR3 is 14 amino acids long. The germline V gene encodes CDR1 SGHAT and CDR2 FQNNGV. CDR3 nucleotides: TGTGCCAGCAGCCCAGCGACAGGGGCCTACGAGCAGTACTTC. It yields the protein CASSPATGAYEQYF. Full variable domain (outside the CDR3, taken from reference TRBV11-2 and TRBJ2-7): EAGVAQSPRYKIIEKRQSVAFWCNPISGHATLYWYQQILGQGPKLLIQFQNNGVVDDSQLPKDRFSAERLKGVDSTLKIQPAKLEDSAVYLCASSPATGAYEQYFGPGTRLTVT.